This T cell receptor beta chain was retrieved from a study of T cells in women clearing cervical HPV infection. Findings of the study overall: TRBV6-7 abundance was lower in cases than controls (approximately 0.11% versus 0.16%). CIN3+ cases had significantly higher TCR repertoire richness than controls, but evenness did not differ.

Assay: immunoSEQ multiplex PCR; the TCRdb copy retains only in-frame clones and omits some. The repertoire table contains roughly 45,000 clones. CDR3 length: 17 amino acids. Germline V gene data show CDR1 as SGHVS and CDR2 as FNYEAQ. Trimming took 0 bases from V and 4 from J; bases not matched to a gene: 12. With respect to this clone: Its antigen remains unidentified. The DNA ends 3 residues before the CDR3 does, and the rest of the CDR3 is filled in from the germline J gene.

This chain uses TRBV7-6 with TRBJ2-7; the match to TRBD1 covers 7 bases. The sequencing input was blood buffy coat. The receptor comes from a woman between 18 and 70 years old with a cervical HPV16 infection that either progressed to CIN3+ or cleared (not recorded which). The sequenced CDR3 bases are TGTGCCAGCAGCTTAGCTGCCGGTCCCGGGACAGAATACGAG. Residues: CASSLAAGPGTEYE. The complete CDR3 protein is CASSLAAGPGTEYEQYF.